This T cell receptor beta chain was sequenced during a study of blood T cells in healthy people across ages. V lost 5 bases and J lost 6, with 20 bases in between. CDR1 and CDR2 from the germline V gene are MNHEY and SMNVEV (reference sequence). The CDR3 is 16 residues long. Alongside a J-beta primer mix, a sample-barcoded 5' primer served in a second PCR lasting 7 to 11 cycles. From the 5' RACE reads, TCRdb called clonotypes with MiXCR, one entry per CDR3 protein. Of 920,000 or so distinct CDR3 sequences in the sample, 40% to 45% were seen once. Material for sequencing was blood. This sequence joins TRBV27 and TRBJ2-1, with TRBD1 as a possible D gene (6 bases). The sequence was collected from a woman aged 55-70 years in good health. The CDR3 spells CASSPEPGASSNEQFF. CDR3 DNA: TGTGCCAGCAGTCCAGAACCAGGGGCTAGCAGCAATGAGCAGTTCTTC.